Each of the 18 T cell receptor beta chains below was sequenced from the same sample in a study of blood T cell repertoires in COVID-19. This table comes from immunoSEQ multiplex PCR, and its TCRdb copy is limited to in-frame clones, with some not included. Of more than 50,000 clones detected, around 87% appear once; the ten largest clones hold approximately 4%. Sequenced material: peripheral blood. Source of these receptors: a human donor in a cohort sampled during active COVID-19.

This clone was recorded once. The chain carries TRBV30 and TRBJ1-2; TRBD1 agrees at 7 bases. The CDR3 spans 13 residues. The V and J ends lost 2 bases and 7 bases, in that order; junction bases with no gene match: 7. From germline, CDR1 is GTSNPN and CDR2 SVGIG (reference sequence). CDR3: CAWSPGTATGYTF. Here the CDR3 DNA reads TGTGCCTGGAGTCCCGGGACAGCTACTGGCTACACCTTC.

CDR3 DNA sequence: TGTGCCAGCAGCCTGACTAGCGGGCGTTCCTACGAGCAGTACTTC. Translated: CASSLTSGRSYEQYF. The chain employs TRBV14 and TRBJ2-7; 10 bases match TRBD2. The J segment lost 1 base and the V segment lost 4 bases, leaving 4 bases of the junction unmatched. The CDR3 is 15 amino acids. The germline V gene has CDR1 SGHDN and CDR2 FVKESK. The full variable domain, its missing parts supplied by reference TRBV14 and TRBJ2-7, is EAGVTQFPSHSVIEKGQTVTLRCDPISGHDNLYWYRRVMGKEIKFLLHFVKESKQDESGMPNNRFLAERTGGTYSTLKVQPAELEDSGVYFCASSLTSGRSYEQYFGPGTRLTVT.

The chain is built from TRBV6-2 or TRBV6-3 and TRBJ1-2; no firm D call. The CDR3 has 13 amino acids. V dropped 4 bases and J dropped 8 bases, with 14 bases sitting between them. Germline V lookup: CDR1 MNHEY, CDR2 SVGEGT. The CDR3 here is CASSSPPSVGYTF. The CDR3 nucleotides read TGTGCCAGCAGTTCCCCGCCCAGCGTGGGCTACACCTTC.

V is TRBV19 and J is TRBJ1-1; 7 nucleotides match TRBD1. The CDR3 length is 13 residues. J was trimmed by 1 base and V by 11 bases; bases with no gene match: 7. Germline CDR1 LNHDA, CDR2 SQIVND (reference sequence). This CDR3 is CASRTGGNTEAFF. The CDR3, as DNA: TGTGCCTCACGGACAGGTGGGAACACTGAAGCTTTCTTT. Together with reference TRBV19 and TRBJ1-1, the CDR3 gives the full variable domain: DGGITQSPKYLFRKEGQNVTLSCEQNLNHDAMYWYRQDPGQGLRLIYYSQIVNDFQKGDIAEGYSVSREKKESFPLTVTSAQKNPTAFYLCASRTGGNTEAFFGQGTRLTVV.

The chain is built from TRBV30 and TRBJ2-7; TRBD1 matches at 10 bases. CDR1 GTSNPN and CDR2 SVGIG come from the germline V gene (reference sequence). CDR3 length: 14 amino acids. V dropped 2 bases and J dropped 7; count of bases not matched to a gene: 8. CDR3 nucleotide sequence: TGTGCCTGGAGTTCCGGGACAGGGGTGTATGAGCAGTACTTC. This codes for CAWSSGTGVYEQYF. Filled out from reference TRBV30 and TRBJ2-7, the complete variable domain reads SQTIHQWPATLVQPVGSPLSLECTVEGTSNPNLYWYRQAAGRGLQLLFYSVGIGQISSEVPQNLSASRPQDRQFILSSKKLLLSDSGFYLCAWSSGTGVYEQYFGPGTRLTVT.

The chain combines TRBV27 with TRBJ2-1; 11 bases fit TRBD2. Per the germline V gene, CDR1 is MNHEY and CDR2 is SMNVEV (reference sequence). J gave up 5 bases and V 7 bases, and 7 bases lay outside the gene matches. This CDR3 has 15 amino acids. The CDR3 DNA sequence: TGTGCCAGCAAACCCGGGACTAGCGGCCACAATGAGCAGTTCTTC. Translating gives CASKPGTSGHNEQFF.

This clone was recorded only once. This chain connects TRBV19 to TRBJ2-1, with 8 bases aligning to TRBD2. Per germline, CDR1 LNHDA and CDR2 SQIVND (reference sequence). Trimming at V came to 2 bases and at J to 0 bases, leaving 6 bases not matched to a gene. The CDR3 is 17 residues long. CDR3 sequence reads: CASSINSGTSSYNEQFF. For the CDR3, the DNA is TGTGCCAGTAGTATAAACTCCGGGACTAGCTCCTACAATGAGCAGTTCTTC. Using reference TRBV19 and TRBJ2-1 for the parts outside the CDR3, the full variable domain is DGGITQSPKYLFRKEGQNVTLSCEQNLNHDAMYWYRQDPGQGLRLIYYSQIVNDFQKGDIAEGYSVSREKKESFPLTVTSAQKNPTAFYLCASSINSGTSSYNEQFFGPGTRLTVL.

The CDR3 is CASSRDRGGSTEAFF. CDR3 DNA: TGTGCCAGCAGCAGAGACAGGGGGGGGAGCACTGAAGCTTTCTTT. V usage is TRBV6-5 and J usage is TRBJ1-1; TRBD1 matches at 9 bases. The CDR3 contains 15 residues. Trimming removed 6 bases from V and 4 bases from J; junction bases left unmatched: 9. Germline CDR1 and CDR2: MNHEY and SVGAGI.

V and J are TRBV5-1 and TRBJ2-2; perhaps TRBD2 as D (5 bases). The CDR3 spans 15 residues. Trimming pared 5 bases from V and 0 bases from J, leaving 11 bases between. The V gene's germline CDR1 is SGHRS and CDR2 YFSETQ. The CDR3 nucleotides read TGCGCCAGCAGGACGTCGAGGGCGAACACCGGGGAGCTGTTTTTT. It yields the protein CASRTSRANTGELFF. The entire variable domain, with the rest obtained from reference TRBV5-1 and TRBJ2-2, is as follows: KAGVTQTPRYLIKTRGQQVTLSCSPISGHRSVSWYQQTPGQGLQFLFEYFSETQRNKGNFPGRFSGRQFSNSRSEMNVSTLELGDSALYLCASRTSRANTGELFFGEGSRLTVL.

The chain is built from TRBV6-5 and TRBJ2-7, with TRBD1 identical over 7 bases. The V gene end was trimmed by 6 bases and the J gene end by 5 bases; junction bases not matched to a gene: 7. CDR1 MNHEY and CDR2 SVGAGI come from the germline V gene. The CDR3 covers 13 residues. The CDR3, as DNA: TGTGCCAGCAGCCACAGGGGTGTTGACGAGCAGTACTTC. It translates to CASSHRGVDEQYF.

The chain recombines TRBV7-9 with TRBJ1-2; 9 bases are a match to TRBD1. Losses at the gene ends were 4 bases for V and 0 bases for J; bases not matched to a gene: 6. Germline V gives CDR1 SEHNR, CDR2 FQNEAQ (reference sequence). The CDR3 totals 16 residues. The CDR3 reads CASSSGTGTANYGYTF. The CDR3 DNA reads as TGTGCCAGCAGCTCAGGGACAGGGACAGCTAACTATGGCTACACCTTC.

The V call is TRBV15, the J call TRBJ2-3, with D possibly TRBD2 on 6 matching bases. Germline loops: CDR1 LNHNV, CDR2 YYDKDF (reference sequence). Trimming took 1 base from V and 6 from J, leaving 17 bases between them. This CDR3 comprises 16 residues. In DNA, the CDR3 is TGTGCCACCAGCAGAGTTCGCGGGGTAACATTCGATACGCAGTATTTT. Its translation: CATSRVRGVTFDTQYF. The whole variable domain, filled in from reference TRBV15 and TRBJ2-3, reads DAMVIQNPRYQVTQFGKPVTLSCSQTLNHNVMYWYQQKSSQAPKLLFHYYDKDFNNEADTPDNFQSRRPNTSFCFLDIRSPGLGDTAMYLCATSRVRGVTFDTQYFGPGTRLTVL.

The chain couples TRBV11-2 to TRBJ1-1; the D gene is possibly TRBD1 (6 bases). V lost 5 bases and J 10 bases, leaving 11 bases between the germline ends. The CDR3 sequence is 11 residues long. Germline lookup yields CDR1 SGHAT and CDR2 FQNNGV. The CDR3 nucleotides are TGTGCCAGCAGCGCGGTGGGGGCAGCTTTCTTT. It yields the protein CASSAVGAAFF. The complete variable domain, with remaining parts taken from reference TRBV11-2 and TRBJ1-1, reads EAGVAQSPRYKIIEKRQSVAFWCNPISGHATLYWYQQILGQGPKLLIQFQNNGVVDDSQLPKDRFSAERLKGVDSTLKIQPAKLEDSAVYLCASSAVGAAFFGQGTRLTVV.

The chain combines TRBV7-8 with TRBJ1-2, with D uncertain. In germline, CDR1 is SGHVS, CDR2 FQNEAQ. Trimming removed 1 base from V and 8 bases from J, with 14 bases in between. This CDR3 spans 14 amino acids. CDR3 amino acids: CASSLGVEHEGYTF. The CDR3, as DNA: TGTGCCAGCAGCTTAGGGGTGGAGCACGAAGGCTACACCTTC.

The chain uses TRBV7-3 and TRBJ2-3; 13 bases fit TRBD2. Germline loops: CDR1 SGHTA, CDR2 FQGTGA. The CDR3 is 19 residues long. With 5 bases clipped from V and 5 bases from J, the junction kept 16 bases outside the gene matches. The CDR3 loop is CASSPRSGTSGAEKDTQYF. The CDR3 coding sequence is TGTGCCAGCAGCCCGCGGTCCGGGACTAGCGGGGCTGAGAAAGATACGCAGTATTTT.

The V gene is TRBV6-2 or TRBV6-3, the J gene TRBJ2-3; 11 positions agree with TRBD2. The V gene's germline CDR1 is MNHEY and CDR2 SVGEGT. With V trimmed by 4 bases and J by 6 bases, 6 bases remained unmatched. CDR3 size: 15 residues. This chain's CDR3 is CASSFTSGSWDTQYF. The CDR3 DNA is TGTGCCAGCAGTTTCACTAGCGGGAGTTGGGATACGCAGTATTTT.

The chain carries TRBV29-1 and TRBJ2-2, with 7 bases that match TRBD1. Losses at the gene ends were 6 bases for V and 3 bases for J; bases not matched to a gene: 10. CDR3 length: 15 amino acids. The V gene's germline CDR1 is SQVTM and CDR2 ANQGSEA. CDR3 DNA: TGCAGCGTCATGGACAGGCCAACTGACACCGGGGAGCTGTTTTTT. Translated, it gives CSVMDRPTDTGELFF.

The chain couples TRBV30 to TRBJ1-4; D gene uncertain. Trimming left V 2 bases short and J 0 bases short, with 19 bases between. Germline CDR1 reads GTSNPN; CDR2 reads SVGIG (reference sequence). The CDR3 length is 18 residues. The CDR3 bases are TGTGCCTGGAGTACCCCTCGGGATTGGCCTCCAACTAATGAAAAACTGTTTTTT. Translated, it gives CAWSTPRDWPPTNEKLFF.